The sequence of this T cell receptor beta chain was determined in a study of fetal regulatory T cell absence and autoimmunity (TCRdb year 2017). At the level of the whole study: Exocrine pancreas autoimmunity was observed in the IPEX patients in the absence of clinical diabetes. General study outcomes and caveats: Significant oligoclonal enrichment of the TCR compartment was observed in pancreas versus cord blood, with some top clones enriched more than 80-fold. TRB gene family usage was found to be broadly similar between cord blood and pancreas and to resemble published neonatal and adult repertoires. The oligoclonal enrichment was interpreted as support for antigen-driven autoimmunity occurring in the pancreas before birth in IPEX syndrome.

On the immunoSEQ human TCRbeta survey platform, TCRbeta CDR3 regions were amplified and barcoded with a two-step multiplex PCR. Libraries were sequenced on Illumina instruments, and IgH from the same samples was sequenced in parallel. Per the original workflow: To remove PCR and sequencing errors, raw reads were filtered against the IMGT V, D, J definitions and then binned using a nearest-neighbor algorithm. Clones were defined as identical nucleotide sequences, and differential abundance between tissues was assessed by per-clone Fisher exact tests with a pFDR threshold of p<0.01. A minimum inclusion filter of 10 in either sample excluded clones with frequencies too low for statistical inference. The immunoSEQ Analyzer was used for pairwise clonal comparisons, and IMGT tools were used to assess gene family usage. The source is immuneACCESS, and TCRdb retained only in-frame sequences with V and J called. Part of the clones is not carried over; for the studies checked, unresolved V genes explain less than half of this, and the remainder is unexplained. The DNA was the basis for D and trimming; V, J and clone size are from that table. Here the sample has around 45,000 clones; about 86% occur a single time. The ten largest clones add up to about 0.41% of the sample.

Comments on this clone: No antigen is known for it. Base qualities are not at hand, and no much larger clone is one base apart.

The DNeasy Blood and Tissue Kit was used to extract about 2-3.3 ug of genomic DNA from either umbilical cord blood or frozen pancreas. This sequence originates from a newborn boy with IPEX syndrome. The specimen was cord blood.

The CDR3 here reads CASSRKGSSGNTIYF. The sequenced DNA: TGTGCCAGCTCACGTAAGGGGAGCTCTGGAAACACCATATATTTT. The chain joins TRBV18 to TRBJ1-3; TRBD1 is a weak D gene call, 5 bases matching. CDR1 and CDR2 (KGHSH, LQKENI) derive from the germline V gene. Trimming costs V 4 bases and J 0 bases, and their ends lie 10 bases apart. The CDR3 holds 15 amino acids from the cysteine to the phenylalanine. Just the 45-base CDR3 DNA is kept, in frame starting at base 1.